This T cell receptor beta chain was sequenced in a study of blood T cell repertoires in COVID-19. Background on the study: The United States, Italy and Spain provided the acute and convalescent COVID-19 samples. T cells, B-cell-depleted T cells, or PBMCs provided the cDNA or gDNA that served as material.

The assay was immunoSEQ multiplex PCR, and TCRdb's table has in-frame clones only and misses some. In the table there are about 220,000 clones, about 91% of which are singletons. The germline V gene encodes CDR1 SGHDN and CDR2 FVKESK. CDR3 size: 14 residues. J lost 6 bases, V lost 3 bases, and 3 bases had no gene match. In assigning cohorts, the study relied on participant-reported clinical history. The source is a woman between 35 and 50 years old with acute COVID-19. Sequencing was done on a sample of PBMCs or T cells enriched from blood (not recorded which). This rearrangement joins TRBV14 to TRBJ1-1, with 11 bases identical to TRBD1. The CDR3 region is CASSQLGQGAEAFF. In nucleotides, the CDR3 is TGTGCCAGCAGCCAGCTGGGACAGGGGGCTGAAGCTTTCTTT.